This T cell receptor (beta chain) was recovered during a study of blood T cells in healthy people across ages. The CDR3 sequence is 13 residues long. Trimming left V 6 bases short and J 13 bases short, with 20 bases between. The germline V gene has CDR1 SGHDT and CDR2 YYEEEE. A second PCR of roughly 6 to 12 cycles used a sample-barcoded 5' primer and a J-beta primer mix. One entry per CDR3 protein, called by TCRdb with MiXCR from the 5' RACE reads. The data show approximately 1,700,000 distinct CDR3 sequences, roughly 43% seen once. Sequenced input: blood. The TCR was taken from a human donor in good health. This chain connects TRBV5-6 to TRBJ2-4; D remains unclear. The CDR3 coding sequence is TGTGCCAGCACCTTAGGACCATACAATGAGCAGTACTTC. It yields the protein CASTLGPYNEQYF.